This T cell receptor beta chain was profiled in a study of blood T cell repertoires in COVID-19. Study in general: Both acute and convalescent COVID-19 samples were obtained from the United States, Italy and Spain. Sources were T cells, B-cell-depleted T cells, or PBMCs; the material itself was cDNA or gDNA.

The authors' processing: Counts of nucleated cells, estimated from reference gene primer amplification, were obtained. Assay used: immunoSEQ multiplex PCR; TCRdb lists only in-frame clones, some missing. For V, J and clone size, that table is used; D and trimming come from the DNA. The sample has approximately 150,000 clones, roughly nine tenths seen once. Seattle patients were enrolled during active infection and followed longitudinally. Trimming cost V 0 bases and J 1 base; bases outside gene matches: 2. Looked up from germline, CDR1 is LNHDA and CDR2 is SQIVND (reference sequence). The CDR3 has 16 residues.

This TCR was sampled from a human donor with COVID-19, enrolled during active disease. The donor label of this sample is uncertain. The chain recombines TRBV19 with TRBJ2-2; 7 positions agree with TRBD1. The material sequenced was peripheral blood. CDR3 amino acids: CASSIEGTVNTGELFF. CDR3 sequence (DNA): TGTGCCAGTAGTATAGAGGGGACAGTGAACACCGGGGAGCTGTTTTTT.